A single sample is the source of the 7 T cell receptor beta chains below, sequenced in a study of blood T cell repertoires in COVID-19. Produced via immunoSEQ multiplex PCR; TCRdb's table is partial and in-frame only. The sample includes some 76,000 clones, 70% to 90% seen only once; the top ten take approximately 17%. Material for sequencing was peripheral blood. Receptors were obtained from a man aged 80 or over in a cohort sampled during active COVID-19.

The rearrangement links TRBV9 to TRBJ2-3, with D possibly TRBD2 on 7 matching bases. The CDR3 contains 15 residues. The V and J ends lost 7 bases and 6 bases respectively, with 21 bases between them. Looked up from germline, CDR1 is SGDLS and CDR2 is YYNGEE. As DNA, the CDR3 is TGTGCCAGCGGTACCACGGGGGCCGGGGGGGATACGCAGTATTTT. This codes for CASGTTGAGGDTQYF.

This clone was seen a single time. The chain couples TRBV12-3 or TRBV12-4 to TRBJ2-5, with TRBD2 identical over 7 bases. The ends lost 3 bases at V and 5 bases at J; junction bases unmatched: 3. The CDR3 is made up of 13 amino acids. The CDR3 reads CASSFLGGETQYF. The DNA for the CDR3 is TGTGCCAGCAGTTTTTTGGGAGGGGAGACCCAGTACTTC.

V gene TRBV5-1 combines with J gene TRBJ1-3; TRBD1 might be the D (6 bases). Looked up from germline, CDR1 is SGHRS and CDR2 is YFSETQ. CDR3 size: 16 residues. Deletions cut 4 bases from V and 0 bases from J, with 14 bases between. CDR3: CASSVQGSFSGNTIYF. The CDR3 DNA sequence: TGCGCCAGCAGCGTACAGGGCAGCTTCTCTGGAAACACCATATATTTT.

This chain links TRBV3-1 (or the pseudogene TRBV3-2) with TRBJ2-1; 13 bases align to TRBD2. Trimming took 2 bases from V and 2 from J; bases not matched to a gene: 0. This CDR3 is built from 16 residues. Germline-derived CDR1 and CDR2 are LGHDT and YNNKEL (reference sequence). In DNA form, the CDR3 reads TGTGCCAGCAGCCAAACTAGCGGGGGGGCCTACAATGAGCAGTTCTTC. As protein: CASSQTSGGAYNEQFF.

The chain recombines TRBV28 with TRBJ1-5; possibly TRBD1 for D (6 bases). Trimming took off 4 bases at V and 3 bases at J, with 16 bases between the two ends. The CDR3 runs to 16 residues. The germline V gene has CDR1 MDHEN and CDR2 SYDVKM. The CDR3 reads CASSSVLGQNNQPQHF. CDR3 nucleotide sequence: TGTGCCAGCAGTTCCGTTCTCGGACAGAACAATCAGCCCCAGCATTTT. The whole variable domain, filled in from reference TRBV28 and TRBJ1-5, reads DVKVTQSSRYLVKRTGEKVFLECVQDMDHENMFWYRQDPGLGLRLIYFSYDVKMKEKGDIPEGYSVSREKKERFSLILESASTNQTSMYLCASSSVLGQNNQPQHFGDGTRLSIL.

The chain has TRBV29-1 and TRBJ1-4, with 7 bases lining up with TRBD1. CDR1 is SQVTM and CDR2 is ANQGSEA in the germline V gene. V lost 6 bases to trimming and J lost 4 bases; unmatched junction nucleotides: 2. This CDR3 spans 12 amino acids. The DNA for the CDR3 is TGCAGCGTAGGGACAGATAATGAAAAACTGTTTTTT. Translated, it gives CSVGTDNEKLFF. Filled out from reference TRBV29-1 and TRBJ1-4, the complete variable domain reads SAVISQKPSRDICQRGTSLTIQCQVDSQVTMMFWYRQQPGQSLTLIATANQGSEATYESGFVIDKFPISRPNLTFSTLTVSNMSPEDSSIYLCSVGTDNEKLFFGSGTQLSVL.

This rearrangement joins TRBV6-4 to TRBJ2-2; D perhaps matches TRBD1 (5 bases). This CDR3 comprises 15 residues. Germline CDR1 reads MRHNA; CDR2 reads SNTAGT. V was trimmed by 8 bases and J by 0 bases, leaving 13 bases between them. For the CDR3, the DNA is TGTGCCAGCCGTATGGGGCAGCCGAACACCGGGGAGCTGTTTTTT. Encoded protein: CASRMGQPNTGELFF.